This TCR beta chain was sequenced during a study of post-analysis software for immune sequencing data. Turning to the study itself: Courses of disease covered relapsing-remitting, secondary progressive and progressive-relapsing multiple sclerosis. The study's findings and limits: In multiple sclerosis, normalized Chao1 diversity was significantly below that of controls. TRBV5-6, TRBV5-1 and TRBV20-1 were among four to six TRBV segments more frequent in patients than controls. F measure clustering grouped samples strongly by preparation batch.

The V gene's germline CDR1 is MDHEN and CDR2 SYDVKM. V was trimmed by 3 bases and J by 2 bases, leaving 7 bases between them. The CDR3 is made up of 13 amino acids. TCR beta cDNA libraries included unique molecular identifiers. TCRdb fed the PCR reads into MiXCR, producing one record per CDR3 protein. The table records 430,000 or so distinct CDR3 sequences, 30% to 40% of them present only once. The table lists this clonotype with a few counts. Antigen unknown. The specimen sequenced was blood. The TCR comes from a girl aged 2-10 years with multiple sclerosis. The chain couples TRBV28 to TRBJ1-2; D may be TRBD1 (5 bases). CDR3 protein: CASSFRGNYGYTF. The DNA for the CDR3 is TGTGCCAGCAGTTTTAGGGGCAACTATGGCTACACCTTC.